Listed below are T cell receptor beta chains from one sample, sequenced in a study of blood T cells in healthy people across ages. Each CDR3 protein gets one entry after TCRdb re-called the 5' RACE reads with MiXCR. The sample lists 1.5 million to 1.8 million distinct CDR3 sequences, approximately 39% seen once, with approximately 4.1% in the top ten. Sequencing input: blood. All receptors come from a woman aged 18-35 years in good health. The CDR3 runs from the conserved cysteine through the conserved F or W. A D gene is named only where the DNA matches it firmly. The size of a clone is reported for some rows only, either as once, few or many, or as a class for expanded clones.

size	V	D	J	length	CDR3
-	TRBV4-3	TRBD1	TRBJ1-2	15	CASSPRQGTPYGYTF
-	TRBV28	TRBD1	TRBJ1-1	15	CASSFRGVVSTEAFF
-	TRBV7-2	TRBD1	TRBJ2-5	16	CASRPLYHTGEETQYF
-	TRBV7-9	TRBD2	TRBJ2-1	16	CASSPPVQRESGEQFF
-	TRBV10-3	-	TRBJ2-1	16	CAILESLSFTGNEQFF
few	TRBV10-3	-	TRBJ2-7	14	CAISPWTGQDEQYF
-	TRBV7-2	-	-	14	CASSVDGFGETQYF
once	TRBV11-2	TRBD2	-	16	CASSLVALAGVNEQYF
-	TRBV12-3/TRBV12-4	TRBD1	TRBJ2-5	14	CASSSGQVPETQYF
-	TRBV29-1	-	TRBJ2-1	13	CSVEDFPYNEQFF
few	TRBV20-1	-	TRBJ1-4	13	CSAFSGGNEKLFF
once	TRBV12-3/TRBV12-4	-	TRBJ1-1	18	CASSLLAVQGRMNTEAFF
-	TRBV10-1	-	TRBJ1-5	13	CASSGSANQPQHF
-	TRBV7-9	-	TRBJ1-1	14	CASSAAGAVAEAFF
-	TRBV29-1	-	TRBJ2-7	11	CSADQGNEQYF
-	TRBV7-9	TRBD1	TRBJ2-5	15	CASRLTGGVEETQYF
once	TRBV20-1	-	TRBJ2-3	18	CSASRRLGALYFTDTQYF
-	TRBV6-2/TRBV6-3	-	-	18	CASSRGFKGDGQDNEQYF
-	TRBV12-3/TRBV12-4	-	TRBJ1-3	13	CASSLRPENTIYF
-	TRBV20-1	-	TRBJ1-1	11	CSARIVAEAFF
-	TRBV27	TRBD1	TRBJ2-7	17	CASSLGRGQGQWGEQYF
-	TRBV7-8	TRBD2	TRBJ2-1	17	CASSEASGGRHYNEQFF
-	TRBV27	TRBD1	TRBJ1-6	14	CASSWDRNNSPLHF
few	TRBV11-2	TRBD1	TRBJ2-7	16	CASSHEDRGRFYEQYF
few	TRBV7-9	-	TRBJ2-1	15	CASSSHVVVYNEQFF
-	TRBV19	-	TRBJ1-5	14	CASSPRDLGEPQHF
few	TRBV4-3	-	TRBJ1-6	16	CASSQGRGAQRSPLHF
few	TRBV29-1	-	TRBJ2-5	13	CSVDPGLRETQYF
few	TRBV27	-	TRBJ1-5	15	CASRLNRDFYQPQHF
-	TRBV6-2/TRBV6-3	TRBD2	TRBJ2-7	17	CASSYHPGLASYNEQYF
-	TRBV7-9	-	TRBJ1-1	15	CASSLASGMNTEAFF
-	TRBV7-9	TRBD2	TRBJ2-5	11	CASSNREAQYF
-	TRBV30	-	TRBJ2-4	16	CAWSIPRGILPSIQYF
-	TRBV7-9	-	TRBJ2-5	19	CASSLVRFPSGIGQETQYF
-	TRBV7-8	-	TRBJ1-2	15	CASSSRDTANYGFTF
-	TRBV20-1	TRBD1	TRBJ1-5	15	CSAGTGVGGNQPQHF
-	TRBV11-2	TRBD2	TRBJ2-3	16	CASSQTGGPGTDTQYF
-	TRBV12-3/TRBV12-4	TRBD1	TRBJ1-2	13	CASAPGGRSGYTF
few	TRBV20-1	TRBD1	TRBJ2-3	17	CSARADRGSPHTDTQYF
once	TRBV7-2	TRBD2	TRBJ2-1	16	CASSSRGLAGGNEQFF
few	TRBV6-2/TRBV6-3	-	TRBJ1-2	14	CASSYRDGGRGYTF